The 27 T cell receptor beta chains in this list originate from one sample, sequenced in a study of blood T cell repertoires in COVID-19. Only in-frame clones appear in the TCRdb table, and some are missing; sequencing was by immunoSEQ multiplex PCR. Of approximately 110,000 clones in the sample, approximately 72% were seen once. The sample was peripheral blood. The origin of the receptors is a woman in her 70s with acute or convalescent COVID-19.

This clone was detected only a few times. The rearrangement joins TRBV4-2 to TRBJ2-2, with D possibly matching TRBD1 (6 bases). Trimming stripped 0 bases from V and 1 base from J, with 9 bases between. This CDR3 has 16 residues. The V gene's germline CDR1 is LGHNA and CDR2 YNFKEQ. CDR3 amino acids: CASSQETGWNTGELFF. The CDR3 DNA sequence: TGTGCCAGCAGCCAAGAAACAGGGTGGAACACCGGGGAGCTGTTTTTT.

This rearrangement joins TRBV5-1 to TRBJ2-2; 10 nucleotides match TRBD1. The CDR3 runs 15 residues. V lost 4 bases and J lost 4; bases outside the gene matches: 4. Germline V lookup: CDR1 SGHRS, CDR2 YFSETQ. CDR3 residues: CASSPGTGATGELFF. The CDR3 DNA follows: TGCGCCAGCAGCCCCGGGACAGGGGCCACCGGGGAGCTGTTTTTT.

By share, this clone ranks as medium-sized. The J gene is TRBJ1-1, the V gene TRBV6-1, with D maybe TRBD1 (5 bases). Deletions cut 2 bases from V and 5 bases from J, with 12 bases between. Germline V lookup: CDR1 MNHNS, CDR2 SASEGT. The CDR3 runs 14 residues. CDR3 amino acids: CASSEPPGATEAFF. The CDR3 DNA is TGTGCCAGCAGTGAACCCCCTGGGGCGACTGAAGCTTTCTTT.

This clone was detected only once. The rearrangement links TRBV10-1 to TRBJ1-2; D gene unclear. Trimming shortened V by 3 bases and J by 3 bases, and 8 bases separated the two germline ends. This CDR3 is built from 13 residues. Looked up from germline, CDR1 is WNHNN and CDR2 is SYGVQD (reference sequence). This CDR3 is CASSEGSDYGYTF. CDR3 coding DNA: TGCGCCAGCAGTGAAGGGAGTGACTATGGCTACACCTTC.

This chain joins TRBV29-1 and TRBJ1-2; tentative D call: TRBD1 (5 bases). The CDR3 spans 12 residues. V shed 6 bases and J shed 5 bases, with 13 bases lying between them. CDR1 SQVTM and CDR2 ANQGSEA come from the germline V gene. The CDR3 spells CSVEHQGYGYTF. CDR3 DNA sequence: TGCAGCGTCGAACACCAGGGTTATGGCTACACCTTC.

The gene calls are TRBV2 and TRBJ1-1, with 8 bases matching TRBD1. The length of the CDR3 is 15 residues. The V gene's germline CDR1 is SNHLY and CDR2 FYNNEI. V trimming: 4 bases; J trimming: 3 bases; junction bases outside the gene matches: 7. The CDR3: CASSAKAGGYTEAFF. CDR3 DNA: TGTGCCAGCAGTGCCAAGGCAGGGGGCTACACTGAAGCTTTCTTT.

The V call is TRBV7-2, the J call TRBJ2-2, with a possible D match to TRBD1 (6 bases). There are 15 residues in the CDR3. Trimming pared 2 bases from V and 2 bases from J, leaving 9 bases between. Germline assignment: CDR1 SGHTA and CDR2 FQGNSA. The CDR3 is CASSLRTDNTGELFF. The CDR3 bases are TGTGCCAGCAGCTTAAGGACAGACAACACCGGGGAGCTGTTTTTT.

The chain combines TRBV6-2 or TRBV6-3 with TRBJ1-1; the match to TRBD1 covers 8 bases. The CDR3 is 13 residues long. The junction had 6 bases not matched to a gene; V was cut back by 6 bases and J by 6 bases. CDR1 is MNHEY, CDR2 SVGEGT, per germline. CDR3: CASSRGQGSEAFF. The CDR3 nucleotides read TGTGCCAGCAGCCGCGGACAGGGTTCTGAAGCTTTCTTT.

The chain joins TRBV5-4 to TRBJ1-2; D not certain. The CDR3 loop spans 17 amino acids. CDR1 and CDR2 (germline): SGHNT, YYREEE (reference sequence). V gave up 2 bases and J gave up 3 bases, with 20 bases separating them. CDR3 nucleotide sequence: TGTGCCAGCAGCTTAAGTGGGTTCACCCCAGCGGACTATGGCTACACCTTC. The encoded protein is CASSLSGFTPADYGYTF. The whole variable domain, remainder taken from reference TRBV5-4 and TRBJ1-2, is ETGVTQSPTHLIKTRGQQVTLRCSSQSGHNTVSWYQQALGQGPQFIFQYYREEENGRGNFPPRFSGLQFPNYSSELNVNALELDDSALYLCASSLSGFTPADYGYTFGSGTRLTVV.

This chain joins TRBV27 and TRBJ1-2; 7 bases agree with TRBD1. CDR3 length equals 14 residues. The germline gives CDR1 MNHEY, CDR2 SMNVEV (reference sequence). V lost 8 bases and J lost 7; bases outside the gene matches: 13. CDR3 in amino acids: CASRPQGSFSGYTF. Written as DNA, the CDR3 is TGTGCCAGCCGACCACAGGGGTCCTTCTCTGGCTACACCTTC.

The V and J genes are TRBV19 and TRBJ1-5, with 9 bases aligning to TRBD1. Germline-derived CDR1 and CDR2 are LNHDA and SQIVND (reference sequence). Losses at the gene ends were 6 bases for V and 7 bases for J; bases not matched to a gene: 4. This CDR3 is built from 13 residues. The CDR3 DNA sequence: TGTGCCAGTAGGGGACAGGGTAAACAGCCCCAGCATTTT. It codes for CASRGQGKQPQHF.

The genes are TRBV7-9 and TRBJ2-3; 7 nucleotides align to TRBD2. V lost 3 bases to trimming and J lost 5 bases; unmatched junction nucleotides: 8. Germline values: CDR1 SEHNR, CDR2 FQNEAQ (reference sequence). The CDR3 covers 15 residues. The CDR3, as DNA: TGTGCCAGCAGCTTGGGGCTAGCGGTGGGAGATACGCAGTATTTT. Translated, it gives CASSLGLAVGDTQYF.

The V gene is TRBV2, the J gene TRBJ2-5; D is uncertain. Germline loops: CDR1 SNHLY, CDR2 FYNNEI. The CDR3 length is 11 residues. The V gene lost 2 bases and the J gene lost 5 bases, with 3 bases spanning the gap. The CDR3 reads CASSELETQYF. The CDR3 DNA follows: TGTGCCAGCAGTGAACTGGAGACCCAGTACTTC. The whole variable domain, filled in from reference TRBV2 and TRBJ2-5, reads EPEVTQTPSHQVTQMGQEVILRCVPISNHLYFYWYRQILGQKVEFLVSFYNNEISEKSEIFDDQFSVERPDGSNFTLKIRSTKLEDSAMYFCASSELETQYFGPGTRLLVL.

CDR3 amino acids: CASRGGSSYEQYF. The DNA of the CDR3 is TGCGCCAGCAGGGGGGGGAGCTCCTACGAGCAGTACTTC. The chain is built from TRBV5-1 and TRBJ2-7; 7 nucleotides align to TRBD2. Trimming removed 5 bases from V and 0 bases from J; junction bases left unmatched: 2. Germline V gives CDR1 SGHRS, CDR2 YFSETQ. The CDR3 runs to 13 residues. Full variable domain (remainder filled in from reference TRBV5-1 and TRBJ2-7): KAGVTQTPRYLIKTRGQQVTLSCSPISGHRSVSWYQQTPGQGLQFLFEYFSETQRNKGNFPGRFSGRQFSNSRSEMNVSTLELGDSALYLCASRGGSSYEQYFGPGTRLTVT.

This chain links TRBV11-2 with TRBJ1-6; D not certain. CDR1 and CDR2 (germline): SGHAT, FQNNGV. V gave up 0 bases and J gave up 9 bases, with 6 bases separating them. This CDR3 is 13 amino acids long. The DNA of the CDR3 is TGTGCCAGCAGCTTAGATCGTGTTTCACCCCTCCACTTT. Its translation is CASSLDRVSPLHF.

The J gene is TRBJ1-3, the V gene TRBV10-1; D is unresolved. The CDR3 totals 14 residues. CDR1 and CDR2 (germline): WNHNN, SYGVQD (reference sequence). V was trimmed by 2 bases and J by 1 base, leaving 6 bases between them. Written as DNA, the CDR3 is TGCGCCAGCAGTGAGGTCCAGTCTGGAAACACCATATATTTT. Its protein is CASSEVQSGNTIYF.

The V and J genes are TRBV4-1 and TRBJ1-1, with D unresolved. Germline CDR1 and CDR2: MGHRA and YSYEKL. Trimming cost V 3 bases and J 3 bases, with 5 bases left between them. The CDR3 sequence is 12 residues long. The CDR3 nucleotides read TGCGCCAGCAGCCAGCGGGACACTGAAGCTTTCTTT. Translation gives CASSQRDTEAFF.

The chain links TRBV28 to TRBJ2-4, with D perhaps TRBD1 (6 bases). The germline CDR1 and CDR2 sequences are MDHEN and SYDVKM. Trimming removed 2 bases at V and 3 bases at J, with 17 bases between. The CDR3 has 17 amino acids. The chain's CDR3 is CASSLRGLQGGKNIQYF. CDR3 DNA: TGTGCCAGCAGTTTACGCGGGCTACAGGGTGGCAAAAACATTCAGTACTTC. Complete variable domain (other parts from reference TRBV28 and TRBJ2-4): DVKVTQSSRYLVKRTGEKVFLECVQDMDHENMFWYRQDPGLGLRLIYFSYDVKMKEKGDIPEGYSVSREKKERFSLILESASTNQTSMYLCASSLRGLQGGKNIQYFGAGTRLSVL.

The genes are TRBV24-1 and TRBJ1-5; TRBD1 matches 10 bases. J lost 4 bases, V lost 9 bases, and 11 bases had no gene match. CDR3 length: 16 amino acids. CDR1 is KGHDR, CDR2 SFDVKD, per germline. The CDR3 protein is CATGDRGLGGNQPQHF. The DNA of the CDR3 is TGTGCCACCGGAGACAGGGGGCTGGGGGGGAATCAGCCCCAGCATTTT.

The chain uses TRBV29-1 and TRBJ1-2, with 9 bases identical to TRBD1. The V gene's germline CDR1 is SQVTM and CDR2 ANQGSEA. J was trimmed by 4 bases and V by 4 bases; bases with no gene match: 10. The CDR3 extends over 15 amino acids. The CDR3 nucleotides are TGCAGCGTTGGGGAAGGGACAGGGACTCGCTATGGCTACACCTTC. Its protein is CSVGEGTGTRYGYTF.

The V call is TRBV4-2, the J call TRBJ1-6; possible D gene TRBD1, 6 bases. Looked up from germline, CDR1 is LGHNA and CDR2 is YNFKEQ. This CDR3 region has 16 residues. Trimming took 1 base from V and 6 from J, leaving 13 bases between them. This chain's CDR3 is CASSQAVGQPNSPLHF. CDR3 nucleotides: TGTGCCAGCAGCCAAGCCGTCGGACAGCCTAATTCACCCCTCCACTTT.

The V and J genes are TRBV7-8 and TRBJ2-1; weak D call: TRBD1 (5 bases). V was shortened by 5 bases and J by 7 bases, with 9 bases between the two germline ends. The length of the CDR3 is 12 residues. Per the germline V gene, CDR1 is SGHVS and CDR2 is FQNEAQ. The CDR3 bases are TGTGCCAGCAGCCTAAAGGGGAATGAGCAGTTCTTC. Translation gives CASSLKGNEQFF.

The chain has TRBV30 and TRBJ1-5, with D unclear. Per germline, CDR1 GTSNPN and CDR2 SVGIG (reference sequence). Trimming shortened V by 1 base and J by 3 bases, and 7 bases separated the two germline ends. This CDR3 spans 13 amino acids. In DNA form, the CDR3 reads TGTGCCTGGAGTGGGGCAGCCAATCAGCCCCAGCATTTT. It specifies CAWSGAANQPQHF.

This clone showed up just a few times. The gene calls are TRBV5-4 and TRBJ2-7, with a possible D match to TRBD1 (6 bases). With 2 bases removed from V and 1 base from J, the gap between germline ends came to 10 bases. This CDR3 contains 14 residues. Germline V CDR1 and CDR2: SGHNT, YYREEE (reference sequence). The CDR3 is CASSFTTGSYEQYF. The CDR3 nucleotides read TGTGCCAGCAGCTTTACGACAGGTTCCTACGAGCAGTACTTC.

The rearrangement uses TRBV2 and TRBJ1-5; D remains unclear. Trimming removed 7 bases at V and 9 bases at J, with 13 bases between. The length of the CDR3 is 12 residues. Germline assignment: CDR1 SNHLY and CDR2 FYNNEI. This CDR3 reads CASTRPRGPQHF. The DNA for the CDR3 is TGTGCCAGCACCAGGCCCCGGGGGCCCCAGCATTTT.

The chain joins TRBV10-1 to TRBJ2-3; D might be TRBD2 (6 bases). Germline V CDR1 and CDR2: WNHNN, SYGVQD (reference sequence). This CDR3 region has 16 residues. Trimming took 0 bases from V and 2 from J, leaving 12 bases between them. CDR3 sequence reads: CASSESRGGNTDTQYF. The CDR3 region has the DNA TGCGCCAGCAGTGAGTCGCGGGGCGGCAACACAGATACGCAGTATTTT.

The CDR3 spells CASSLAGGVDTEAFF. The CDR3 coding sequence is TGTGCCAGCAGCCTCGCTGGGGGGGTAGACACTGAAGCTTTCTTT. V gene TRBV6-2 or TRBV6-3 combines with J gene TRBJ1-1; the D gene is possibly TRBD1 (5 bases). The CDR3 totals 15 residues. Germline V gives CDR1 MNHEY, CDR2 SVGEGT. V dropped 6 bases and J dropped 3 bases, with 17 bases sitting between them.